These T cell receptor beta chains were read from a single sample in a study of a mutant IDH1 vaccine in newly diagnosed glioma. No antigen is known for these receptors. This table comes from immunoSEQ multiplex PCR, and its TCRdb copy is limited to in-frame clones, with some not included. This sample has some 30,000 clones; around 89% occur once, and the top ten carry around 2.4%. The source was PBMCs, collected from a glioma patient whose treatment included an IDH1 peptide vaccine. The receptor set was obtained from a man in his forties or fifties with glioma. The conserved cysteine and the conserved F or W are not part of the CDR3 here. A D gene is named only where the DNA matches it firmly.

J: TRBJ1-1; length: 10; D: -; V: TRBV11-2; CDR3: ASSLDLTEAF
J: TRBJ2-6; length: 14; D: -; V: TRBV7-2; CDR3: ASSFVGPSGANVLT
J: TRBJ2-1; length: 13; D: TRBD2; V: TRBV6-6; CDR3: ASRLAGDFDNEQF
J: TRBJ2-7; length: 10; D: -; V: TRBV5-6; CDR3: ASSLRGYEQY
J: TRBJ2-3; length: 12; D: TRBD2; V: TRBV30; CDR3: AWVRGGGTDTQY
J: TRBJ2-3; length: 15; D: -; V: TRBV7-8; CDR3: ASSLGAGGLSTDTQY
J: TRBJ1-1; length: 12; D: -; V: TRBV25-1; CDR3: ASRDTGRNTEAF
J: TRBJ2-2; length: 13; D: -; V: TRBV7-9; CDR3: ASSLSQGLVGELF
J: TRBJ2-1; length: 15; D: TRBD2; V: TRBV5-1; CDR3: ASSLEGRTSGIDEQF
J: TRBJ1-1; length: 13; D: TRBD1; V: TRBV28; CDR3: ASTVRQGMNTEAF
J: TRBJ1-5; length: 13; D: -; V: TRBV5-1; CDR3: ASSLLGGKEQPQH
J: TRBJ1-2; length: 12; D: TRBD1; V: TRBV5-1; CDR3: ATKDRADGYGYT
J: TRBJ1-1; length: 11; D: TRBD1; V: TRBV19; CDR3: AGSTQQGREAF
J: TRBJ1-4; length: 16; D: -; V: TRBV9; CDR3: ASSPEVVYQTTNEKLF
J: TRBJ2-7; length: 14; D: TRBD2; V: TRBV7-9; CDR3: ASSPLAGGPKYEQY
J: TRBJ2-1; length: 13; D: -; V: TRBV4-1; CDR3: ASSQEVGSYNEQF
J: TRBJ1-4; length: 13; D: -; V: TRBV5-1; CDR3: ASSSLGAENEKLF